The present entry profiles one T cell receptor (beta chain) with its context. The trim removed 3 bases at V and 8 bases at J, leaving 3 bases unmatched. The germline gives CDR1 SGHVS, CDR2 FQNEAQ. The CDR3 spans 13 residues. Membership in each cohort depended on participant-reported clinical history. Among Cohort 3 donors, those recovered had two negative PCRs, clearance, or symptom resolution. The record originates from a study of blood T cell repertoires in COVID-19. As processed by the authors: Nucleated cell counts were estimated from reference gene primer amplification. The method was immunoSEQ multiplex PCR; TCRdb's version includes in-frame clones alone and lacks a portion of them. The DNA was the basis for D and trimming; V, J and clone size are from that table. This table holds around 150,000 clones, 70% to 90% found once.

Sequences were obtained from PBMCs or T cells enriched from blood (not recorded which). This sequence originates from a woman aged 45-59 years who had recovered from COVID-19. This chain connects TRBV7-8 to TRBJ2-2, with TRBD2 matching 7 bases. CDR3 sequence: CASSLGGSGELFF. Here the CDR3 DNA reads TGTGCCAGCAGCTTGGGGGGGTCGGGGGAGCTGTTTTTT.